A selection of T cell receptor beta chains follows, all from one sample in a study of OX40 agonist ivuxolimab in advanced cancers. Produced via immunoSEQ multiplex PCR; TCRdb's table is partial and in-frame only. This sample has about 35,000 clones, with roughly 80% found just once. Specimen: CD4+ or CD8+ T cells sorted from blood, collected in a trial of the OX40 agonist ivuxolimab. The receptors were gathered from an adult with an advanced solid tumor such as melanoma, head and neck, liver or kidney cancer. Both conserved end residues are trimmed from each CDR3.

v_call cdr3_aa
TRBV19 ASTGTGERGYT
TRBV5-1 ASSAERHWTDTQY
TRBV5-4 ASSLGSGPYNEQF
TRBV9 ASSVGGDTQY
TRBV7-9 ASSLWKDTQY
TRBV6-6 ASSHGQHEQY
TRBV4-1 ASSQDLGSSYEQY
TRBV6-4 ASSPQTSVGNEQF
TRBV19 ASFGTVQSGYGYT
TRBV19 ASSITGGDIFYNEQF
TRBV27 ASSLQGENTEAF
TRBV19 ASRGDRAYEQY
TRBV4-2 ASSPLRGRYGYT
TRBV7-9 ASSHGGTEAF
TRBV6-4 ASSEVGHSGELF
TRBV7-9 ASSPRIAGGIRYNEQF
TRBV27 ASSFGGISNQPQH
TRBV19 ASSSAGTGNTEAF
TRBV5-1 ASVDGQGNHEQY
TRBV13 ASSLGPSPAYEQY
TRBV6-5 ASSYLGNTEAF
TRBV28 ASRTLTANYGYT
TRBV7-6 ASSLDGRTGSTDTQY
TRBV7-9 ASSLAPTESGNTIY
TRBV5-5 ASSSWTREGTQY
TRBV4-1 ASTSTGLAGTDTQY
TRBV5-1 ASSKGLAGALAYEQY
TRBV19 ASSIFPRLNTEAF
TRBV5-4 ASSWDGDTEAF
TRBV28 ASMEGLGNEQF
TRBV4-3 ASSQDARSTGELF
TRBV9 ASSVGDQPQH
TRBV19 ASSTTGGDRYYNEQF
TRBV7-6 ASTELAGGEQY
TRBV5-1 ASIETGGVTEAF
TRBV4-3 ASSQELLQPQH
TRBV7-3 ASSLTGSNEQF
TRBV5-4 ASSNVRQGPNTEAF
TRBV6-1 ATLGTVTYEQY
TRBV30 AWSVSGRKYEQY
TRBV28 ASSDRGYNTEAF
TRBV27 ASSFRRHPYEQY
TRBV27 ASSLAFGSQETQY
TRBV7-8 ASSLAPGTGVQETQY
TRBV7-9 ASSPTTGRQSSYNSPLH
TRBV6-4 ASSDSDGSTGELF
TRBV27 ASSPNLQGLATDTQY
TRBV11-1 ASSNGQEVAEAF
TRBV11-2 ASSPIVGGWDTEAF
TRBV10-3 AISATLGDRGHGYT
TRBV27 ASSLSGATSAAQH